Below, 22 T cell receptor beta chains from the same sample are listed, as sequenced in a study of T cells in localized non-small cell lung cancer. The table came from immunoSEQ multiplex PCR; TCRdb's copy has only in-frame clones and leaves some out. Of 60,000 or so clones in the sample, roughly 79% are singletons; the top ten hold around 4.8%. Sequencing was performed on PBMCs, taken before any cancer treatment. These receptor sequences come from a man aged 40-75 years with stage II lung adenocarcinoma.

The J gene is TRBJ1-1, the V gene TRBV27, with no clear D. Trimming shortened V by 2 bases and J by 8 bases, and 9 bases separated the two germline ends. Per the germline V gene, CDR1 is MNHEY and CDR2 is SMNVEV (reference sequence). This CDR3 comprises 12 residues. The CDR3 DNA sequence: TGTGCCAGCAGTTTACCGTCCGGGGAAGCTTTCTTT. Encoded protein: CASSLPSGEAFF.

This clone was detected once. The V and J genes are TRBV2 and TRBJ2-2; TRBD1 aligns across 11 bases. There are 14 residues in the CDR3. CDR1 and CDR2 (germline): SNHLY, FYNNEI. Trimming removed 6 bases from V and 6 bases from J; junction bases left unmatched: 3. CDR3 protein: CASRGQGEAGELFF. The CDR3 DNA follows: TGTGCCAGCAGGGGACAGGGGGAAGCCGGGGAGCTGTTTTTT.

The chain is built from TRBV18 and TRBJ2-7, with 7 bases fitting TRBD1. The junction had 4 bases not matched to a gene; V was cut back by 3 bases and J by 2 bases. There are 14 residues in the CDR3. The germline V gene encodes CDR1 KGHSH and CDR2 LQKENI. CDR3 in amino acids: CASSPRDSAYEQYF. CDR3 coding DNA: TGTGCCAGCTCACCTCGGGACAGCGCCTACGAGCAGTACTTC. The full variable domain, in which reference TRBV18 and TRBJ2-7 provide the parts outside the CDR3, is NAGVMQNPRHLVRRRGQEARLRCSPMKGHSHVYWYRQLPEEGLKFMVYLQKENIIDESGMPKERFSAEFPKEGPSILRIQQVVRGDSAAYFCASSPRDSAYEQYFGPGTRLTVT.

The chain combines TRBV4-3 with TRBJ1-2, with D uncertain. From germline, CDR1 is LGHNA and CDR2 YSLEER. This CDR3 spans 12 amino acids. V lost 0 bases and J 10 bases, leaving 9 bases between the germline ends. CDR3 in DNA: TGCGCCAGCAGCCAAGATAGAGCATACTACACCTTC. Amino acid sequence: CASSQDRAYYTF.

The chain recombines TRBV6-1 with TRBJ2-3; maybe TRBD2 (6 bases). V lost 0 bases, J lost 0 bases, and 16 bases lay in between. Germline V gene data show CDR1 as MNHNS and CDR2 as SASEGT. The CDR3 extends over 18 amino acids. CDR3 residues: CASSEAVGGVFSTDTQYF. The CDR3 coding sequence is TGTGCCAGCAGTGAAGCGGTCGGCGGGGTTTTTAGCACAGATACGCAGTATTTT.

The rearrangement uses TRBV5-6 and TRBJ2-3, with D unresolved. V was shortened by 0 bases and J by 3 bases, with 5 bases between the two germline ends. Germline CDR1 is SGHDT and CDR2 is YYEEEE. CDR3 length: 13 residues. Here the CDR3 DNA reads TGTGCCAGCAGCTTGGGGGAAACAGATACGCAGTATTTT. It specifies CASSLGETDTQYF.

The genes are TRBV7-2 and TRBJ2-2; 13 bases map to TRBD2. The CDR3 length is 14 residues. From germline, CDR1 is SGHTA and CDR2 FQGNSA. V was pared by 6 bases and J by 6 bases, with 1 base of the junction left unmatched. This CDR3 is CASSGLAGAGELFF. In DNA form, the CDR3 reads TGTGCCAGCAGTGGACTAGCGGGAGCCGGGGAGCTGTTTTTT.

This clone was recorded at least ten times. The V call is TRBV5-6, the J call TRBJ1-2; no clear D. Germline CDR1 SGHDT, CDR2 YYEEEE. The CDR3 covers 13 residues. The germline V and J ends were trimmed by 0 bases and 0 bases, with 3 bases remaining between them. The CDR3 region is CASSLDTNYGYTF. The DNA of the CDR3 is TGTGCCAGCAGCTTGGACACTAACTATGGCTACACCTTC.

This clone was detected many times. The rearrangement joins TRBV19 to TRBJ2-1; a weak D match, TRBD2 (5 bases). This CDR3 is 13 amino acids long. V was shortened by 5 bases and J by 4 bases, with 9 bases between the two germline ends. From germline, CDR1 is LNHDA and CDR2 SQIVND (reference sequence). The CDR3 bases are TGTGCCAGTAGTTTGGACTTTTACAATGAGCAGTTCTTC. The encoded protein is CASSLDFYNEQFF. The whole variable domain, remainder taken from reference TRBV19 and TRBJ2-1, is DGGITQSPKYLFRKEGQNVTLSCEQNLNHDAMYWYRQDPGQGLRLIYYSQIVNDFQKGDIAEGYSVSREKKESFPLTVTSAQKNPTAFYLCASSLDFYNEQFFGPGTRLTVL.

The chain combines TRBV6-4 with TRBJ2-1; TRBD2 agrees at 8 bases. CDR3 size: 15 residues. J gave up 7 bases and V 2 bases, and 7 bases lay outside the gene matches. Looked up from germline, CDR1 is MRHNA and CDR2 is SNTAGT. CDR3 nucleotide sequence: TGTGCCAGCAGTGACGCAGCGGGAGTCGGAAATGAGCAGTTCTTC. Protein: CASSDAAGVGNEQFF.

The V call is TRBV18, the J call TRBJ1-2; 7 bases align to TRBD1. V shed 3 bases and J 0 bases; nucleotides not matched to a gene: 4. CDR1 and CDR2 from the germline V gene are KGHSH and LQKENI. This CDR3 is 15 amino acids long. CDR3 sequence (DNA): TGTGCCAGCTCACCCCCGGGACAGACTAACTATGGCTACACCTTC. Residues: CASSPPGQTNYGYTF.

The chain employs TRBV30 and TRBJ2-5; TRBD1 matches at 8 bases. V gave up 5 bases and J gave up 6 bases; unmatched junction bases: 5. The CDR3 sequence is 12 residues long. The V gene's germline CDR1 is GTSNPN and CDR2 SVGIG (reference sequence). CDR3 DNA: TGTGCCTGGGACAGGGGCGGGAAGACCCAGTACTTC. It specifies CAWDRGGKTQYF. The whole variable domain, remainder taken from reference TRBV30 and TRBJ2-5, is SQTIHQWPATLVQPVGSPLSLECTVEGTSNPNLYWYRQAAGRGLQLLFYSVGIGQISSEVPQNLSASRPQDRQFILSSKKLLLSDSGFYLCAWDRGGKTQYFGPGTRLLVL.

The genes are TRBV5-6 and TRBJ1-4, with D tentatively TRBD1 (5 bases). Germline CDR1 SGHDT, CDR2 YYEEEE. The CDR3 sequence is 14 residues long. The V end lost 1 base, the J end lost 8 bases, and 12 bases lay between the germline ends. The CDR3 loop is CASSLPAGPEKLFF. CDR3 DNA sequence: TGTGCCAGCAGCTTGCCCGCAGGGCCGGAAAAACTGTTTTTT. The full variable domain, completed using reference TRBV5-6 and TRBJ1-4, is DAGVTQSPTHLIKTRGQQVTLRCSPKSGHDTVSWYQQALGQGPQFIFQYYEEEERQRGNFPDRFSGHQFPNYSSELNVNALLLGDSALYLCASSLPAGPEKLFFGSGTQLSVL.

V and J are TRBV11-3 and TRBJ2-2; TRBD2 is a possible D gene (6 bases). CDR3 length: 14 amino acids. CDR1 SGHNT and CDR2 YENEEA come from the germline V gene. Trimming shortened V by 7 bases and J by 5 bases, and 14 bases separated the two germline ends. The CDR3 is CASTQVGGTGELFF. The CDR3 bases are TGTGCCAGCACCCAAGTCGGGGGAACCGGGGAGCTGTTTTTT.

The chain is built from TRBV5-1 and TRBJ1-3; D perhaps matches TRBD1 (5 bases). The CDR3 extends over 15 amino acids. V shed 0 bases and J shed 2 bases, with 9 bases lying between them. Germline-derived CDR1 and CDR2 are SGHRS and YFSETQ. The CDR3 bases are TGCGCCAGCAGCTTGGAGGCAGGGACTGGAAACACCATATATTTT. As protein: CASSLEAGTGNTIYF. The full variable domain, with the rest looked up from reference TRBV5-1 and TRBJ1-3, is KAGVTQTPRYLIKTRGQQVTLSCSPISGHRSVSWYQQTPGQGLQFLFEYFSETQRNKGNFPGRFSGRQFSNSRSEMNVSTLELGDSALYLCASSLEAGTGNTIYFGEGSWLTVV.

The chain couples TRBV4-3 to TRBJ2-2; D is unresolved. This CDR3 has 18 residues. The germline gives CDR1 LGHNA, CDR2 YSLEER. Trimming took 0 bases from V and 1 from J, leaving 15 bases between them. This CDR3 reads CASSQDPPAGLNTGELFF. CDR3 sequence (DNA): TGCGCCAGCAGCCAAGACCCCCCGGCAGGTCTGAACACCGGGGAGCTGTTTTTT.

V and J are TRBV30 and TRBJ2-7; the match to TRBD1 covers 7 bases. The V and J ends lost 7 bases and 6 bases, in that order; junction bases with no gene match: 12. Germline loops: CDR1 GTSNPN, CDR2 SVGIG (reference sequence). The CDR3 contains 13 residues. CDR3 protein: CASLRQGGGEQYF. CDR3 bases: TGTGCCTCGCTACGACAGGGCGGTGGCGAGCAGTACTTC.

The chain's CDR3 is CASSLGTGVYEQYF. CDR3 in DNA: TGCGCCAGCAGCTTGGGGACAGGAGTTTACGAGCAGTACTTC. The genes are TRBV5-1 and TRBJ2-7; 7 nucleotides match TRBD1. CDR1 is SGHRS and CDR2 is YFSETQ in the germline V gene. There are 14 residues in the CDR3. Trimming cost V 0 bases and J 4 bases; bases outside gene matches: 4.

This chain connects TRBV27 to TRBJ2-1, with D maybe TRBD2 (6 bases). Germline assignment: CDR1 MNHEY and CDR2 SMNVEV (reference sequence). V was clipped by 4 bases and J by 10 bases, with 8 bases between them. The CDR3 is made up of 11 amino acids. For the CDR3, the DNA is TGTGCCAGCAGTTGGGGGAGGGAGCAGTTCTTC. Residues: CASSWGREQFF.

The chain has TRBV6-4 and TRBJ2-1, with TRBD2 matching 9 bases. Germline lookup yields CDR1 MRHNA and CDR2 SNTAGT. The CDR3 sequence is 16 residues long. J lost 4 bases, V lost 2 bases, and 6 bases had no gene match. CDR3 DNA: TGTGCCAGCAGTGACGGGGAGCTAGCGGGATACAATGAGCAGTTCTTC. It specifies CASSDGELAGYNEQFF.

The chain uses TRBV2 and TRBJ2-7; D ambiguous. CDR1 is SNHLY, CDR2 FYNNEI, per germline. The V end lost 4 bases, the J end lost 2 bases, and 15 bases lay between the germline ends. CDR3 length: 15 amino acids. CDR3 amino acids: CASSAGGRQTYEQYF. The CDR3 DNA follows: TGTGCCAGCAGTGCAGGTGGCAGGCAAACCTACGAGCAGTACTTC.

Only a few counts were recorded for this clone. V is TRBV9 and J is TRBJ1-1; D is uncertain. The CDR3 consists of 13 residues. V was shortened by 4 bases and J by 4 bases, with 11 bases between the two germline ends. Germline V gene lookup returns CDR1 SGDLS and CDR2 YYNGEE. The CDR3 nucleotides read TGTGCCAGCAGCCCCAAGGGAACCACTGAAGCTTTCTTT. It translates to CASSPKGTTEAFF.